Presented here are 30 T cell receptor beta chains from one specimen sequenced in a study of shared clonotypes between healthy human individuals. Here immunoSEQ multiplex PCR was the method, and the copy in TCRdb shows in-frame clones only, minus some. Of about 2.1 million clones listed, approximately 94% were seen once; the top ten hold 1.5% to 2%. In the naive CD8 group, cells lacked CD45RO and were positively selected for CCR7, so terminally differentiated effector memory CD45RA+ cells were left out. The sample consisted of naive CD8+ T cells from PBMCs. These receptors all come from a man younger than 30 in good health. Some clones in this sample may be carry-over from other donors' samples.

The chain links TRBV27 to TRBJ2-7; 9 bases line up with TRBD2. The CDR3 has 14 amino acids. Germline V gives CDR1 MNHEY, CDR2 SMNVEV (reference sequence). The V and J ends lost 6 bases and 6 bases, in that order; junction bases with no gene match: 9. The CDR3 region is CASRDLAGASEQYF. For the CDR3, the DNA is TGTGCCAGCAGGGACTTAGCGGGAGCATCCGAGCAGTACTTC.

This clone appeared a single time. The chain employs TRBV5-4 and TRBJ2-7, with TRBD1 matching 8 bases. The CDR3 contains 14 residues. The germline V gene has CDR1 SGHNT and CDR2 YYREEE (reference sequence). V shed 5 bases and J 2 bases; nucleotides not matched to a gene: 6. CDR3 protein: CASRVQGAPYEQYF. For the CDR3, the DNA is TGTGCCAGCAGGGTCCAGGGGGCCCCCTACGAGCAGTACTTC.

To note about this clone: This sample also contains other DNA sequences that code for the same CDR3. The CDR3 region is CASSLGRYNEQFF. Written as DNA, the CDR3 is TGTGCCAGCAGTTTGGGTCGTTACAATGAGCAGTTCTTC. The J gene is TRBJ2-1, the V gene TRBV27; D remains unclear. V was pared by 3 bases and J by 4 bases, with 7 bases between. Germline V lookup: CDR1 MNHEY, CDR2 SMNVEV (reference sequence). The CDR3 consists of 13 residues.

Many counts were recorded for this clone. The chain uses TRBV5-1 and TRBJ1-4; the D gene is possibly TRBD1 (6 bases). Looked up from germline, CDR1 is SGHRS and CDR2 is YFSETQ. The CDR3 sequence is 17 residues long. Trimming cost V 1 base and J 5 bases, with 18 bases left between them. In DNA, the CDR3 is TGCGCCAGCAGCTTGCGGGGGCTGGCAGAGAGGAATGAAAAACTGTTTTTT. Translated, it gives CASSLRGLAERNEKLFF.

On this clone: This sample includes further DNA sequences coding for the same CDR3. The V and J genes are TRBV4-3 and TRBJ1-5; D remains ambiguous. This CDR3 has 15 residues. The V end was cut by 0 bases, the J end by 1 base, with 7 bases between. Germline V lookup: CDR1 LGHNA, CDR2 YSLEER. The CDR3, as DNA: TGCGCCAGCAGCCAAGACCGGGGAAGCAATCAGCCCCAGCATTTT. Translated, it gives CASSQDRGSNQPQHF.

The gene calls are TRBV9 and TRBJ1-2; a possible D gene is TRBD1 (6 bases). CDR1 is SGDLS, CDR2 YYNGEE, per germline. Trimming stripped 0 bases from V and 4 bases from J, with 13 bases between. CDR3 length: 15 residues. The CDR3 coding sequence is TGTGCCAGCAGCGTAGCAAAGGACAGCGCCTATGGCTACACCTTC. Translating it yields CASSVAKDSAYGYTF.

For this clone: Other DNA sequences of this sample code for an identical CDR3. This chain connects TRBV9 to TRBJ2-7, with D tentatively TRBD1 (6 bases). The CDR3 is 14 residues long. V lost 4 bases and J lost 1, with 12 bases in between. CDR1 SGDLS and CDR2 YYNGEE come from the germline V gene. The CDR3 DNA follows: TGTGCCAGCAGCCCAGGGGTCTCATCCTACGAGCAGTACTTC. The encoded protein is CASSPGVSSYEQYF.

The V and J genes are TRBV7-9 and TRBJ2-7, with D possibly matching TRBD1 (6 bases). V lost 5 bases to trimming and J lost 4 bases, with 15 bases between them. CDR1 is SEHNR, CDR2 FQNEAQ, per germline (reference sequence). This CDR3 spans 14 amino acids. The CDR3 region is CASSPDSGIYEQYF. The CDR3 DNA is TGTGCCAGCAGCCCGGACAGCGGAATATACGAGCAGTACTTC.

The chain uses TRBV7-9 and TRBJ2-1; D assignment may be TRBD1 or TRBD2 (6 bases each). Germline CDR1 reads SEHNR; CDR2 reads FQNEAQ (reference sequence). Trimming took 1 base from V and 0 from J, leaving 16 bases between them. The CDR3 is 18 residues long. The CDR3 sequence: CASSLEEGGERSYNEQFF. The CDR3 nucleotides are TGTGCCAGCAGCTTAGAGGAGGGGGGAGAACGCTCCTACAATGAGCAGTTCTTC.

The chain uses TRBV6-1 and TRBJ1-1, with D maybe TRBD1 (6 bases). CDR1 and CDR2 (germline): MNHNS, SASEGT. CDR3 length: 14 residues. Trimming stripped 0 bases from V and 6 bases from J, with 11 bases between. The CDR3 DNA reads TGTGCCAGCAGTGAAGCCCAGGGGCCCCCTGAAGCTTTCTTT. The encoded protein is CASSEAQGPPEAFF.

Note on this clone: At the DNA level, this CDR3 is encoded by other sequences in the same sample as well. V is TRBV25-1 and J is TRBJ2-5; D not certain. The J call is in doubt because the DNA end fits TRBJ2-7 better. The CDR3 sequence is 10 residues long. The V gene's germline CDR1 is MGHDK and CDR2 SYGVNS. The CDR3 bases are TGTGCCAGCAGTGATTACGAGCAGTACTTC. Its protein product is CASSDYEQYF.

The chain couples TRBV19 to TRBJ1-2; D is unclear. The CDR3 contains 14 residues. The V end lost 2 bases, the J end lost 4 bases, and 11 bases lay between the germline ends. Germline V lookup: CDR1 LNHDA, CDR2 SQIVND (reference sequence). CDR3 nucleotides: TGTGCCAGTAGTATATCACGGGAAAGCTATGGCTACACCTTC. Translating it yields CASSISRESYGYTF. Full variable domain (missing parts from reference TRBV19 and TRBJ1-2): DGGITQSPKYLFRKEGQNVTLSCEQNLNHDAMYWYRQDPGQGLRLIYYSQIVNDFQKGDIAEGYSVSREKKESFPLTVTSAQKNPTAFYLCASSISRESYGYTFGSGTRLTVV.

This clone was detected only once. The gene calls are TRBV28 and TRBJ2-2; TRBD2 agrees at 11 bases. This CDR3 is 17 amino acids long. J lost 1 base, V lost 4 bases, and 5 bases had no gene match. Germline CDR1 MDHEN, CDR2 SYDVKM. The DNA of the CDR3 is TGTGCCAGCAGTTCCCTGGGACTAGCGGAGAACACCGGGGAGCTGTTTTTT. The encoded protein is CASSSLGLAENTGELFF.

The chain couples TRBV6-6 to TRBJ2-1, with 7 bases matching TRBD2. The CDR3 has 15 amino acids. J lost 5 bases, V lost 5 bases, and 9 bases had no gene match. Germline values: CDR1 MNHNY, CDR2 SVGAGI (reference sequence). The CDR3 region is CASSHGPGGDNEQFF. CDR3 bases: TGTGCCAGCAGTCACGGTCCTGGGGGGGACAATGAGCAGTTCTTC.

The V call is TRBV27, the J call TRBJ2-7; D perhaps matches TRBD2 (5 bases). Germline V lookup: CDR1 MNHEY, CDR2 SMNVEV (reference sequence). The V end lost 4 bases, the J end lost 2 bases, and 21 bases lay between the germline ends. The CDR3 runs 17 residues. The CDR3 DNA reads as TGTGCCAGCAGTTCCCTGCGGGTGGCAGAGACCCCCTACGAGCAGTACTTC. Translation gives CASSSLRVAETPYEQYF.

The V call is TRBV6-6, the J call TRBJ1-1; D ambiguous. V was cut by 5 bases and J by 2 bases, with 9 bases left in between. This CDR3 has 13 residues. Looked up from germline, CDR1 is MNHNY and CDR2 is SVGAGI (reference sequence). CDR3 protein: CASSLGPNTEAFF. The DNA for the CDR3 is TGTGCCAGCAGTCTCGGACCCAACACTGAAGCTTTCTTT.

This chain connects TRBV4-3 to TRBJ2-1; D gene ambiguous. Trimming left V 3 bases short and J 0 bases short, with 9 bases between. In germline, CDR1 is LGHNA, CDR2 YSLEER. The CDR3 has 15 amino acids. The CDR3 is CASSHGRSSYNEQFF. CDR3 coding DNA: TGCGCCAGCAGCCACGGACGGAGCTCCTACAATGAGCAGTTCTTC.

The chain joins TRBV7-9 to TRBJ1-3; D unclear. The germline V gene encodes CDR1 SEHNR and CDR2 FQNEAQ (reference sequence). This CDR3 contains 18 residues. Between the trimmed V and J ends, which lost 10 bases and 0 bases, there was a span of 25 bases. The CDR3 is CATDPPGVTLISGNTIYF. The CDR3 bases are TGTGCCACCGATCCCCCCGGGGTAACCCTGATCTCTGGAAACACCATATATTTT.

The V gene is TRBV27, the J gene TRBJ2-3, with 11 bases identical to TRBD2. From germline, CDR1 is MNHEY and CDR2 SMNVEV (reference sequence). This CDR3 has 17 amino acids. The V segment lost 3 bases and the J segment 0 bases; nucleotides outside the gene matches: 5. The CDR3 region has the DNA TGTGCCAGCAGTTTGGGGGGACTAGCGGCTAGCACAGATACGCAGTATTTT. Protein product: CASSLGGLAASTDTQYF.

The rearrangement links TRBV6-1 to TRBJ2-7; no clear D gene. V was pared by 8 bases and J by 3 bases, with 20 bases between. Germline V lookup: CDR1 MNHNS, CDR2 SASEGT. CDR3 length: 15 amino acids. The CDR3 bases are TGTGCCAGCTTAAGTCATGTAAACTTCCACTACGAGCAGTACTTC. Amino acid sequence: CASLSHVNFHYEQYF.

CDR3 region: CAISESERLDTDTQYF. The CDR3 region has the DNA TGTGCCATCAGTGAATCGGAGCGGCTCGACACAGATACGCAGTATTTT. V is TRBV10-3 and J is TRBJ2-3, with D possibly being TRBD2 (5 bases). The CDR3 sequence is 16 residues long. CDR1 and CDR2 from the germline V gene are ENHRY and SYGVKD. Deletions cut 3 bases from V and 2 bases from J, with 15 bases between.

This clone is a singleton in its sample. The same CDR3 also results from other DNA sequences found in this sample. The chain carries TRBV4-1 and TRBJ1-1; perhaps TRBD1 as D (5 bases). Germline V lookup: CDR1 MGHRA, CDR2 YSYEKL. Deletions cut 1 base from V and 5 bases from J, with 8 bases between. The CDR3 length is 13 residues. CDR3 coding DNA: TGCGCCAGCAGCCAAGTTGGGGGTACTGAAGCTTTCTTT. This codes for CASSQVGGTEAFF.

The chain combines TRBV5-1 with TRBJ2-1; 14 bases match TRBD2. The germline V gene encodes CDR1 SGHRS and CDR2 YFSETQ. CDR3 length: 22 amino acids. After removal of 0 bases from V and 0 bases from J, the junction contained 14 bases not matched to a gene. The CDR3 bases are TGCGCCAGCAGCTTGGAGGGACTAGCGGGAGTTTTCGGCAGTGTCTCCTACAATGAGCAGTTCTTC. Its translation is CASSLEGLAGVFGSVSYNEQFF.

This chain joins TRBV27 and TRBJ1-1, with 7 bases matching TRBD1. Germline V gene lookup returns CDR1 MNHEY and CDR2 SMNVEV (reference sequence). The V and J ends lost 3 bases and 0 bases, in that order; junction bases with no gene match: 7. The CDR3 sequence is 16 residues long. CDR3 nucleotides: TGTGCCAGCAGTTTGGGCCCACAGGGGTTGAACACTGAAGCTTTCTTT. It specifies CASSLGPQGLNTEAFF.

The chain has TRBV4-3 and TRBJ2-1; the match to TRBD2 covers 7 bases. Trimming removed 0 bases from V and 1 base from J; junction bases left unmatched: 9. Germline V gene lookup returns CDR1 LGHNA and CDR2 YSLEER. The CDR3 runs 18 residues. The CDR3 sequence: CASSQDVGASGSYNEQFF. The DNA for the CDR3 is TGCGCCAGCAGCCAAGATGTCGGGGCTAGCGGTTCCTACAATGAGCAGTTCTTC.

The chain has TRBV7-7 and TRBJ2-2, with D possibly TRBD1 on 6 matching bases. V lost 2 bases to trimming and J lost 2 bases, with 9 bases between them. Germline V CDR1 and CDR2: SSHAT, FNYEAQ (reference sequence). The CDR3 extends over 15 amino acids. CDR3 region: CASSLSGTNTGELFF. In nucleotides, the CDR3 is TGTGCCAGCAGCTTATCCGGGACAAACACCGGGGAGCTGTTTTTT.

V is TRBV27 and J is TRBJ2-1; D is ambiguous. The V end was cut by 4 bases, the J end by 0 bases, with 13 bases between. The germline CDR1 and CDR2 sequences are MNHEY and SMNVEV (reference sequence). The CDR3 contains 16 residues. In nucleotides, the CDR3 is TGTGCCAGCAGTTCCACTCGCGCCTCCTCCTACAATGAGCAGTTCTTC. Its translation is CASSSTRASSYNEQFF.

This chain connects TRBV7-3 to TRBJ1-1, with a tentative D call TRBD1 (5 bases). Trimming took 5 bases from V and 1 from J, leaving 11 bases between them. The germline V gene encodes CDR1 SGHTA and CDR2 FQGTGA. The CDR3 contains 14 residues. CDR3 sequence reads: CASSPWGRNTEAFF. CDR3 nucleotides: TGTGCCAGCAGCCCCTGGGGGAGGAACACTGAAGCTTTCTTT.

The rearrangement links TRBV5-1 to TRBJ2-3; 8 nucleotides match TRBD1. J gave up 0 bases and V 4 bases, and 4 bases lay outside the gene matches. The CDR3 extends over 15 amino acids. Germline V lookup: CDR1 SGHRS, CDR2 YFSETQ. In nucleotides, the CDR3 is TGCGCCAGCAGCGGCCGACAGGGGAGCACAGATACGCAGTATTTT. Encoded protein: CASSGRQGSTDTQYF.

The chain links TRBV7-3 to TRBJ2-7; D remains unclear. Germline V gene data show CDR1 as SGHTA and CDR2 as FQGTGA. V lost 2 bases and J lost 2, with 4 bases in between. This CDR3 spans 12 amino acids. The CDR3 spells CASSLGTYEQYF. As DNA, the CDR3 is TGTGCCAGCAGCTTAGGTACCTACGAGCAGTACTTC.